This record concerns one T cell receptor beta chain sequence. Antigen unknown. This record comes from a study of T cells in Graves' hyperthyroidism and ophthalmopathy. An approximately 10 ml volume of fresh peripheral blood provided the PBMCs. V was trimmed by 0 bases and J by 9 bases, leaving 18 bases between them. Germline V CDR1 and CDR2: DFQATT, SNEGSKA (reference sequence). This CDR3 spans 14 amino acids. The study's findings and limits: Among clonotypes expanded in thyroid above 0.001, most were also found in blood. The authors' 13 V-J model separated ophthalmopathy from stable hyperthyroidism.

Amplified regions were TCR beta CDR3 sequences from RNA transcripts. TCR CDR3 underwent first-round RT-PCR with the HTBI primer set. TCRdb processed the multiplex PCR reads anew with MiXCR; each CDR3 protein has one entry. The data contain under 250,000 distinct CDR3 sequences, approximately 17% of them singletons. The sample was blood. The genes are TRBV20-1 and TRBJ2-7, with no clear D. The clonotype originates from a middle-aged man with Graves' hyperthyroidism. The CDR3 sequence: CSARDVQYGVGQYF. The CDR3 DNA follows: TGCAGTGCTAGAGATGTGCAGTATGGGGTCGGGCAGTACTTC.